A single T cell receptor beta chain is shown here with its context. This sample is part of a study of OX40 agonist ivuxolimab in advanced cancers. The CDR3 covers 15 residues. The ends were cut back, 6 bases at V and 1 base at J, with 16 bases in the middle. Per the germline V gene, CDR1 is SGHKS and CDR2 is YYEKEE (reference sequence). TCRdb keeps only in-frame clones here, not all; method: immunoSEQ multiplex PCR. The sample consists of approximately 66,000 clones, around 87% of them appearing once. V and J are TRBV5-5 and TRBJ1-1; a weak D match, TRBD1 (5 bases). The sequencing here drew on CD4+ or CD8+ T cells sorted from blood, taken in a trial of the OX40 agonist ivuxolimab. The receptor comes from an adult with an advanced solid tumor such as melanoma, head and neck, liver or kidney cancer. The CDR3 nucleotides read TGTGCCAGCAACCTTTTTACTGGGGGGAACACTGAAGCTTTCTTT. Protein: CASNLFTGGNTEAFF.